This TCR beta chain was profiled in a study of blood T cell repertoires in COVID-19. The V gene's germline CDR1 is MNHEY and CDR2 SMNVEV (reference sequence). The CDR3 is 18 amino acids. Trimming cost V 2 bases and J 0 bases, with 17 bases left between them. Clones were read by immunoSEQ multiplex PCR, and TCRdb kept only the in-frame ones, dropping some. The profile shows about 480,000 clones, around 89% of them singletons. Those who participated ranged in age from about 18 to 95 years and resided in 24 US areas. The V gene is TRBV27, the J gene TRBJ2-1; D uncertain. This clonotype originated in a middle-aged woman who had recovered from COVID-19. The source material was PBMCs or T cells enriched from blood (not recorded which). CDR3: CASSLRLAPLSSYNEQFF. For the CDR3, the DNA is TGTGCCAGCAGTTTAAGATTAGCCCCATTGAGCTCCTACAATGAGCAGTTCTTC.